This is a list of T cell receptor beta chains from one sample in a study of shared clonotypes between healthy human individuals. Assay: immunoSEQ multiplex PCR; the TCRdb copy retains only in-frame clones and omits some. The sample yields roughly 1.4 million clones, roughly 98.5% seen once. Sequencing input: naive CD4+ T cells sorted from blood. Every receptor here comes from a man aged 30-40 years in good health. CDR3s include the opening cysteine and the closing phenylalanine or tryptophan. A D gene is named only where the DNA matches it firmly. Clone size appears in some rows only: once, few, many, or a class for an expanded clone.

d_call: TRBD1; clone_size: -; cdr3_length: 15; v_call: TRBV28; j_call: TRBJ1-3; cdr3_aa: CASSSRQGSGNTIYF; cdr3_nt: TGTGCCAGCAGCTCCCGACAGGGGTCAGGAAACACCATATATTTT
d_call: TRBD2; clone_size: -; cdr3_length: 17; v_call: TRBV5-4; j_call: TRBJ2-1; cdr3_aa: CASSPGLVGSRNNEQFF; cdr3_nt: TGTGCCAGCAGCCCTGGACTAGTCGGCAGTCGTAACAATGAGCAGTTCTTC
d_call: -; clone_size: -; cdr3_length: 17; v_call: TRBV5-6; j_call: TRBJ1-5; cdr3_aa: CASSLGGGLSSNQPQHF; cdr3_nt: TGTGCCAGCAGCTTGGGCGGGGGTCTCAGTAGCAATCAGCCCCAGCATTTT
d_call: TRBD1; clone_size: -; cdr3_length: 15; v_call: TRBV27; j_call: TRBJ1-2; cdr3_aa: CASSLQGGPNYGYTF; cdr3_nt: TGTGCCAGCAGTTTACAAGGGGGCCCTAACTATGGCTACACCTTC
d_call: -; clone_size: -; cdr3_length: 15; v_call: TRBV19; j_call: TRBJ2-2; cdr3_aa: CASNIGETRAGELFF; cdr3_nt: TGTGCCAGTAATATCGGGGAGACAAGGGCCGGGGAGCTGTTTTTT
d_call: -; clone_size: -; cdr3_length: 15; v_call: TRBV18; j_call: TRBJ1-5; cdr3_aa: CASSPGPISNQPQHF; cdr3_nt: TGTGCCAGCTCACCGGGGCCAATTAGCAATCAGCCCCAGCATTTT
d_call: TRBD2; clone_size: once; cdr3_length: 16; v_call: TRBV4-1; j_call: TRBJ2-1; cdr3_aa: CASSQGWAGGRNEQFF; cdr3_nt: TGCGCCAGCAGCCAAGGATGGGCGGGAGGGCGGAATGAGCAGTTCTTC
d_call: TRBD2; clone_size: -; cdr3_length: 18; v_call: TRBV7-6; j_call: TRBJ2-1; cdr3_aa: CASSPTSGMISSYNEQFF; cdr3_nt: TGTGCCAGCAGCCCGACTAGCGGGATGATTAGCTCCTACAATGAGCAGTTCTTC
d_call: -; clone_size: -; cdr3_length: 18; v_call: TRBV12-5; j_call: TRBJ2-5; cdr3_aa: CASGLGSQLGTRRETQYF; cdr3_nt: TGTGCTAGTGGTTTAGGGTCCCAACTAGGGACCCGCAGAGAGACCCAGTACTTC
d_call: -; clone_size: once; cdr3_length: 13; v_call: TRBV7-2; j_call: TRBJ1-2; cdr3_aa: CASSLGQDYGYTF; cdr3_nt: TGTGCCAGCAGCTTAGGGCAGGACTATGGCTACACCTTC
d_call: -; clone_size: -; cdr3_length: 15; v_call: TRBV18; j_call: TRBJ2-7; cdr3_aa: CASSRAGRSSYEQYF; cdr3_nt: TGTGCCAGCTCGCGGGCGGGACGGAGCTCCTACGAGCAGTACTTC
d_call: -; clone_size: few; cdr3_length: 12; v_call: TRBV18; j_call: TRBJ1-5; cdr3_aa: CASSPGNQPQHF; cdr3_nt: TGTGCCAGCTCACCTGGCAATCAGCCCCAGCATTTT
d_call: -; clone_size: -; cdr3_length: 14; v_call: TRBV19; j_call: TRBJ2-3; cdr3_aa: CASSLRGRTDTQYF; cdr3_nt: TGTGCCAGTAGTCTGCGCGGACGCACAGATACGCAGTATTTT
d_call: -; clone_size: -; cdr3_length: 13; v_call: TRBV7-9; j_call: TRBJ2-7; cdr3_aa: CASSLGGIYEQYF; cdr3_nt: TGTGCCAGCAGCTTAGGAGGGATCTACGAGCAGTACTTC
d_call: TRBD1; clone_size: -; cdr3_length: 15; v_call: TRBV18; j_call: TRBJ2-5; cdr3_aa: CASSPADRGSETQYF; cdr3_nt: TGTGCCAGCTCACCAGCAGACAGGGGTTCGGAGACCCAGTACTTC
d_call: TRBD2; clone_size: -; cdr3_length: 17; v_call: TRBV9; j_call: TRBJ2-1; cdr3_aa: CASSRTSGTSGYNEQFF; cdr3_nt: TGTGCCAGCAGCCGGACCTCCGGGACTAGCGGCTACAATGAGCAGTTCTTC
d_call: -; clone_size: -; cdr3_length: 14; v_call: TRBV2; j_call: TRBJ2-2; cdr3_aa: CASSRTTGTGELFF; cdr3_nt: TGTGCCAGCAGTAGGACGACGGGCACCGGGGAGCTGTTTTTT
d_call: -; clone_size: -; cdr3_length: 13; v_call: TRBV7-3; j_call: TRBJ2-5; cdr3_aa: CASSSIIGETQYF; cdr3_nt: TGTGCCAGCAGCTCAATAATCGGCGAGACCCAGTACTTC
d_call: -; clone_size: -; cdr3_length: 14; v_call: TRBV7-6; j_call: TRBJ2-5; cdr3_aa: CASSQDGPEETQYF; cdr3_nt: TGTGCCAGCAGCCAGGACGGGCCTGAAGAGACCCAGTACTTC
d_call: TRBD1; clone_size: -; cdr3_length: 17; v_call: TRBV9; j_call: TRBJ1-3; cdr3_aa: CASSVSPGTDSGNTIYF; cdr3_nt: TGTGCCAGCAGCGTAAGCCCTGGGACAGACTCTGGAAACACCATATATTTT
d_call: TRBD1; clone_size: once; cdr3_length: 13; v_call: TRBV5-1; j_call: TRBJ2-5; cdr3_aa: CASRQGQAETQYF; cdr3_nt: TGCGCCAGCCGACAGGGACAGGCAGAGACCCAGTACTTC
d_call: -; clone_size: once; cdr3_length: 15; v_call: TRBV15; j_call: TRBJ2-1; cdr3_aa: CATSTEGGSYNEQFF; cdr3_nt: TGTGCCACCAGCACTGAAGGTGGATCCTACAATGAGCAGTTCTTC
d_call: -; clone_size: -; cdr3_length: 12; v_call: TRBV5-4; j_call: TRBJ2-1; cdr3_aa: CAGGGSYNEQFF; cdr3_nt: TGTGCCGGAGGGGGCTCCTACAATGAGCAGTTCTTC
d_call: -; clone_size: -; cdr3_length: 12; v_call: TRBV29-1; j_call: TRBJ2-3; cdr3_aa: CSVDRLADTQYF; cdr3_nt: TGCAGCGTTGACAGACTAGCAGATACGCAGTATTTT
d_call: -; clone_size: -; cdr3_length: 14; v_call: TRBV29-1; j_call: TRBJ2-7; cdr3_aa: CSVSTGFLYREQYF; cdr3_nt: TGCAGCGTATCAACAGGGTTCCTATACCGGGAGCAGTACTTC
d_call: -; clone_size: -; cdr3_length: 16; v_call: TRBV7-9; j_call: TRBJ2-5; cdr3_aa: CASSLWVAVSGETQYF; cdr3_nt: TGTGCCAGCAGCTTATGGGTAGCGGTTAGTGGGGAGACCCAGTACTTC
d_call: -; clone_size: -; cdr3_length: 13; v_call: TRBV19; j_call: TRBJ2-3; cdr3_aa: CATRGASTDTQYF; cdr3_nt: TGTGCCACCCGGGGGGCGAGCACAGATACGCAGTATTTT
d_call: TRBD1; clone_size: -; cdr3_length: 16; v_call: TRBV6-5; j_call: TRBJ2-5; cdr3_aa: CASSYSIGTGEETQYF; cdr3_nt: TGTGCCAGCAGTTACTCTATCGGGACAGGGGAAGAGACCCAGTACTTC
d_call: TRBD2; clone_size: -; cdr3_length: 17; v_call: TRBV14; j_call: TRBJ2-1; cdr3_aa: CASSQTLLAGYYNEQFF; cdr3_nt: TGTGCCAGCAGCCAAACGCTTTTAGCGGGATATTACAATGAGCAGTTCTTC